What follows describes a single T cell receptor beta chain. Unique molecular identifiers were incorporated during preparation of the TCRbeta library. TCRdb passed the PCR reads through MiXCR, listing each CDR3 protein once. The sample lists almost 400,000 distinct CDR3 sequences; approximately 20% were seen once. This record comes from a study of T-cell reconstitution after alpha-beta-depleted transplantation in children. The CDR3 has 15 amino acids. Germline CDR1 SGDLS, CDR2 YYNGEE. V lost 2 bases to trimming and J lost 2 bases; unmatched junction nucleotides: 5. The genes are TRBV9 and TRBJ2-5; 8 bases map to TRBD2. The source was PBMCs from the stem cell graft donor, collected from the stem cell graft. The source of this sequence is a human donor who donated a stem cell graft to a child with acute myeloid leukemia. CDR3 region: CASSVSGRGQETQYF. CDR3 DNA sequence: TGTGCCAGCAGCGTGTCCGGGAGGGGACAAGAGACCCAGTACTTC.